This is a list of T cell receptor beta chains from one sample in a study of patients and donors after allogeneic stem cell transplantation. TCRdb reprocessed the RT-PCR reads via MiXCR and lists one record per CDR3 protein. Seen here are tens of thousands of distinct CDR3 sequences, 5% observed once, and the top ten hold around 2.6%. The material sequenced was blood, either unsorted or a sorted T cell fraction (not recorded which). The receptors come from a human donor who was either an allogeneic HSCT recipient or a stem cell or donor lymphocyte infusion donor (not recorded which). It is not recorded whose cells these are; they may come from a transplant donor. The CDR3 runs from the conserved cysteine through the conserved F or W. Each record gives: clone size, J gene, D gene, V gene, CDR3 length, CDR3 DNA, CDR3 protein. D genes are given only for firm matches. Size is stated for part of the rows, as once, few or many counts, or as a class when the clone is expanded.

clone size: many
J gene: TRBJ2-5
D gene: TRBD2
V gene: TRBV11-2
CDR3 length: 16
CDR3 DNA: TGTGCCAGCAGCTTAGGACTAGCGTCGAGGGATGGGGCCCAGTACTTC
CDR3 protein: CASSLGLASRDGAQYF

clone size: many
J gene: TRBJ1-3
D gene: -
V gene: TRBV4-1
CDR3 length: 17
CDR3 DNA: TGCGCCAGCAGCCAAGAGAATCAGGGCTTTTCTGGAAACACCATATATTTT
CDR3 protein: CASSQENQGFSGNTIYF

clone size: many
J gene: TRBJ2-1
D gene: -
V gene: TRBV5-1
CDR3 length: 13
CDR3 DNA: TGCGCCAGCAGCTTGACAGGAACCCCGGGGCAGTTCTTC
CDR3 protein: CASSLTGTPGQFF

clone size: many
J gene: TRBJ1-6
D gene: -
V gene: TRBV7-9
CDR3 length: 14
CDR3 DNA: TGTGCCAGCAGCTTAGGACAGGTTGGTTCACCCCTCCACTTT
CDR3 protein: CASSLGQVGSPLHF

clone size: -
J gene: TRBJ2-1
D gene: TRBD2
V gene: TRBV4-1
CDR3 length: 18
CDR3 DNA: TGCGCCAGCAGCCAAGTTTCCGGGGGCCTGGCGGGAGGCAATGAGCAGTTCTTC
CDR3 protein: CASSQVSGGLAGGNEQFF

clone size: many
J gene: TRBJ2-7
D gene: -
V gene: TRBV29-1
CDR3 length: 11
CDR3 DNA: TGCAGCGCCACGGAGAGGGACGAGCAGTACTTC
CDR3 protein: CSATERDEQYF

clone size: many
J gene: TRBJ1-2
D gene: -
V gene: TRBV5-4
CDR3 length: 15
CDR3 DNA: TGTGCCAGCAGCTTGGCGGGCTCAACGACCTATGGCTACACCTTC
CDR3 protein: CASSLAGSTTYGYTF

clone size: many
J gene: TRBJ2-2
D gene: -
V gene: TRBV5-1
CDR3 length: 16
CDR3 DNA: TGCGCCAGCAGCTCCGCCCCTTTAGGGACCGCCGGGGAGCTGTTTTTT
CDR3 protein: CASSSAPLGTAGELFF

clone size: few
J gene: TRBJ1-1
D gene: -
V gene: TRBV4-1
CDR3 length: 14
CDR3 DNA: TGCGCCAGCAGCCACTTGGGGGGGCATGGTGAAGCTTTCTTT
CDR3 protein: CASSHLGGHGEAFF

clone size: -
J gene: TRBJ2-7
D gene: -
V gene: TRBV25-1
CDR3 length: 12
CDR3 DNA: TGTGCCAGAAGTTGGACAAACTACGAGCAGTACTTC
CDR3 protein: CARSWTNYEQYF

clone size: many
J gene: TRBJ1-2
D gene: -
V gene: TRBV27
CDR3 length: 16
CDR3 DNA: TGTGCCAGCAGTCTCGGACCTAGGGCCTTTAACTATGGCTACACCTTC
CDR3 protein: CASSLGPRAFNYGYTF

clone size: many
J gene: TRBJ2-3
D gene: -
V gene: TRBV7-2
CDR3 length: 16
CDR3 DNA: TGTGCCAGCAGCTTCCCGGAAGGCGCTTTCACAGATACGCAGTATTTT
CDR3 protein: CASSFPEGAFTDTQYF

clone size: -
J gene: TRBJ2-3
D gene: TRBD2
V gene: TRBV11-1
CDR3 length: 19
CDR3 DNA: TGTGCCAGCAGCTTAGAGCTAGCGGGGGGGCCCGGCGGGGGAGATACGCAGTATTTT
CDR3 protein: CASSLELAGGPGGGDTQYF

clone size: few
J gene: TRBJ1-2
D gene: TRBD1
V gene: TRBV27
CDR3 length: 12
CDR3 DNA: TGTGCCACCCAACAGGGGAACTATGGCTACACCTTC
CDR3 protein: CATQQGNYGYTF

clone size: many
J gene: TRBJ2-5
D gene: -
V gene: TRBV3-1
CDR3 length: 13
CDR3 DNA: TGTGCCAGCAGCCCCTCGCTGCGGGAGACCCAGTACTTC
CDR3 protein: CASSPSLRETQYF

clone size: many
J gene: TRBJ2-7
D gene: -
V gene: TRBV2
CDR3 length: 17
CDR3 DNA: TGTGCCAGCAGTAATACAGGGTATTGGACTAGTAAGAACGAGCAGTACTTC
CDR3 protein: CASSNTGYWTSKNEQYF

clone size: many
J gene: TRBJ2-3
D gene: -
V gene: TRBV6-1
CDR3 length: 15
CDR3 DNA: TGTGCCAGCAGGCTCAGGGGGGGGAGCACAGATACGCAGTATTTT
CDR3 protein: CASRLRGGSTDTQYF

clone size: many
J gene: TRBJ1-1
D gene: TRBD1
V gene: TRBV12-3/TRBV12-4
CDR3 length: 15
CDR3 DNA: TGTGCCAGCAGTTCGGGACAGGGTCATACCACTGAAGCTTTCTTT
CDR3 protein: CASSSGQGHTTEAFF

clone size: -
J gene: TRBJ2-1
D gene: -
V gene: TRBV7-8
CDR3 length: 19
CDR3 DNA: TGTGCCAGCAGCTTGGAAGGGGCTACCCTCCTTAGGGGGAACAATGAGCAGTTCTTC
CDR3 protein: CASSLEGATLLRGNNEQFF

clone size: many
J gene: TRBJ2-7
D gene: -
V gene: TRBV10-3
CDR3 length: 14
CDR3 DNA: TGTGCCATCAGTGGGAGTGGGGGAGGATACGAGCAGTACTTC
CDR3 protein: CAISGSGGGYEQYF

clone size: -
J gene: TRBJ1-2
D gene: -
V gene: TRBV4-1
CDR3 length: 16
CDR3 DNA: TGCGCCAGCAGTGACCTGGGGCACAGGGTTCAGAGAGGCTACACCTTC
CDR3 protein: CASSDLGHRVQRGYTF

clone size: many
J gene: TRBJ1-5
D gene: -
V gene: TRBV6-1
CDR3 length: 15
CDR3 DNA: TGTGCCACCTCACCTACAGTTCTTGTCTCCCAGCCCCAGCATTTT
CDR3 protein: CATSPTVLVSQPQHF

clone size: -
J gene: TRBJ1-1
D gene: -
V gene: TRBV19
CDR3 length: 13
CDR3 DNA: TGTGCCAGCCAACCCCCAGGGTCCACTGAAGCTTTCTTT
CDR3 protein: CASQPPGSTEAFF

clone size: many
J gene: TRBJ2-1
D gene: TRBD1
V gene: TRBV5-1
CDR3 length: 15
CDR3 DNA: TGCGCCAGCAGCTTAGTACCGGGACAGAGCAATGAGCAGTTCTTC
CDR3 protein: CASSLVPGQSNEQFF

clone size: -
J gene: TRBJ2-3
D gene: TRBD1
V gene: TRBV10-3
CDR3 length: 16
CDR3 DNA: TGTGCCATCAGTAGAGGGACAGGACCAAACACAGATACGCAGTATTTT
CDR3 protein: CAISRGTGPNTDTQYF

clone size: many
J gene: TRBJ2-2
D gene: TRBD1
V gene: TRBV10-3
CDR3 length: 14
CDR3 DNA: TGTGCCGCAAAGGACAGGGGGGTTCCCGGGGAGCTGTTTTTT
CDR3 protein: CAAKDRGVPGELFF

clone size: many
J gene: TRBJ2-3
D gene: -
V gene: TRBV5-1
CDR3 length: 17
CDR3 DNA: TGCGCCAGCAGCTTGAGGACAGCGCCTTTTAGCACAGATACGCAGTATTTT
CDR3 protein: CASSLRTAPFSTDTQYF

clone size: many
J gene: TRBJ1-2
D gene: -
V gene: TRBV5-8
CDR3 length: 14
CDR3 DNA: TGTGCCAGCAGCCCTTTAGGTCCCCGCTATGGCTACACCTTC
CDR3 protein: CASSPLGPRYGYTF

clone size: -
J gene: TRBJ2-2
D gene: TRBD1
V gene: TRBV6-1
CDR3 length: 14
CDR3 DNA: TGTGCCAGCAAGACCAGGGGGCTCACCGGGGAGCTGTTTTTT
CDR3 protein: CASKTRGLTGELFF

clone size: -
J gene: TRBJ1-4
D gene: -
V gene: TRBV18
CDR3 length: 14
CDR3 DNA: TGTGCCAGCTCACTTGACCTTAGCGCCGAAAAACTGTTTTTT
CDR3 protein: CASSLDLSAEKLFF

clone size: -
J gene: TRBJ2-3
D gene: TRBD1
V gene: TRBV5-5
CDR3 length: 15
CDR3 DNA: TGTGCCAGCAGCCCCGGACAGGGGATCGGAGATACGCAGTATTTT
CDR3 protein: CASSPGQGIGDTQYF

clone size: many
J gene: TRBJ2-6
D gene: -
V gene: TRBV29-1
CDR3 length: 14
CDR3 DNA: TGCAGCGTTGACGAGAGCTCTGGGGCCAACGTCCTGACTTTC
CDR3 protein: CSVDESSGANVLTF

clone size: few
J gene: TRBJ1-2
D gene: -
V gene: TRBV18
CDR3 length: 16
CDR3 DNA: TGTGCCAGCTCCCCTACAAAGAAGCATTCTAACTATGGCTACACCTTC
CDR3 protein: CASSPTKKHSNYGYTF

clone size: many
J gene: TRBJ1-5
D gene: -
V gene: TRBV5-1
CDR3 length: 14
CDR3 DNA: TGCGCCAGCAGCTTTGGGGACAGCAATCAGCCCCAGCATTTT
CDR3 protein: CASSFGDSNQPQHF

clone size: -
J gene: TRBJ2-7
D gene: -
V gene: TRBV11-2
CDR3 length: 13
CDR3 DNA: TGTGCCAGCACCCCTTCTTTGAGGCGAGAGCAGTACTTC
CDR3 protein: CASTPSLRREQYF

clone size: few
J gene: TRBJ2-7
D gene: -
V gene: TRBV21-1
CDR3 length: 13
CDR3 DNA: TGTGCCAGCAGCAACCAGGAGCCCTACGAGCAGTACTTC
CDR3 protein: CASSNQEPYEQYF

clone size: many
J gene: TRBJ2-4
D gene: -
V gene: TRBV9
CDR3 length: 15
CDR3 DNA: TGTGCCAGCAGCGTAGAGGGACTAGCCAAAAACATTCAGTACTTC
CDR3 protein: CASSVEGLAKNIQYF

clone size: many
J gene: TRBJ2-1
D gene: TRBD2
V gene: TRBV5-6
CDR3 length: 14
CDR3 DNA: TGTGCCAGCAGCACTCCGGGAGGACGGAGTGAGCAGTTCTTC
CDR3 protein: CASSTPGGRSEQFF

clone size: many
J gene: TRBJ2-5
D gene: -
V gene: TRBV5-1
CDR3 length: 15
CDR3 DNA: TGCGCCAGCAGCGACCCTCGGGTGGTGCAAGAGACCCAGTACTTC
CDR3 protein: CASSDPRVVQETQYF

clone size: many
J gene: TRBJ2-7
D gene: TRBD2
V gene: TRBV30
CDR3 length: 17
CDR3 DNA: TGTGCCTGGAGTGTACGGGAGGGAGGTCGGGGGGACTACGAGCAGTACTTC
CDR3 protein: CAWSVREGGRGDYEQYF

clone size: few
J gene: TRBJ2-7
D gene: TRBD2
V gene: TRBV4-1
CDR3 length: 16
CDR3 DNA: TGCGCCAGCAGCCAAGATGCAGCGGGGACTACCTACGAGCAGTACTTC
CDR3 protein: CASSQDAAGTTYEQYF

clone size: many
J gene: TRBJ1-6
D gene: -
V gene: TRBV2
CDR3 length: 15
CDR3 DNA: TGTGCCAGCAGTGTGTCCTGGGCAGGGGATTCACCCCTCCACTTT
CDR3 protein: CASSVSWAGDSPLHF

clone size: many
J gene: TRBJ1-6
D gene: -
V gene: TRBV10-3
CDR3 length: 12
CDR3 DNA: TGTGCCACCGGCCCGTCTTTTACACCCCTCCACTTT
CDR3 protein: CATGPSFTPLHF

clone size: many
J gene: TRBJ1-2
D gene: -
V gene: TRBV28
CDR3 length: 13
CDR3 DNA: TGTGCCATCACGCAGGGGAATTCCTATGGCTACACCTTC
CDR3 protein: CAITQGNSYGYTF

clone size: few
J gene: TRBJ1-1
D gene: -
V gene: TRBV16
CDR3 length: 14
CDR3 DNA: TGTGCCAGCAGCCTGCGGGACGGGTACACTGAAGCTTTCTTT
CDR3 protein: CASSLRDGYTEAFF

clone size: many
J gene: TRBJ2-2
D gene: -
V gene: TRBV19
CDR3 length: 15
CDR3 DNA: TGTGCCAGTTTAAGCCAGGGCTCCCTGGCCGGGGAGCTGTTTTTT
CDR3 protein: CASLSQGSLAGELFF